These 24 T cell receptor beta chains share one sample of origin, sequenced in a study of cytomegalovirus exposure and HLA in healthy donors. PCR primers comprised 60 Vbeta and 13 Jbeta primers. Using immunoSEQ multiplex PCR, the repertoire was profiled, and TCRdb retains in-frame clones only, with some absent. Of around 150,000 clones in the sample, approximately 80% were seen once. Sequences were obtained from PBMCs. Source of these receptors: a man between 25 and 39 years old in good health and CMV-seronegative.

This rearrangement joins TRBV6-1 to TRBJ2-7; TRBD2 aligns across 11 bases. Germline V gene sequence: CDR1 MNHNS, CDR2 SASEGT. Trimming cost V 7 bases and J 3 bases; bases outside gene matches: 2. CDR3 length: 13 residues. The CDR3 is CASTGLADYEQYF. The DNA of the CDR3 is TGTGCCAGCACGGGACTAGCGGACTACGAGCAGTACTTC.

This rearrangement joins TRBV19 to TRBJ2-2; 11 bases fit TRBD2. This CDR3 comprises 15 residues. In germline, CDR1 is LNHDA, CDR2 SQIVND (reference sequence). V was clipped by 1 base and J by 5 bases; unmatched bases: 0. The CDR3 sequence: CASSIASGRTGELFF. CDR3 DNA sequence: TGTGCCAGTAGTATAGCTAGCGGGAGGACCGGGGAGCTGTTTTTT.

The chain combines TRBV5-1 with TRBJ2-2; tentatively, D is TRBD1 (6 bases). Germline V gives CDR1 SGHRS, CDR2 YFSETQ. The CDR3 runs 16 residues. Trimming removed 0 bases from V and 0 bases from J, with 9 bases in between. Written as DNA, the CDR3 is TGCGCCAGCAGCTTGGAGGGACACGCGAACACCGGGGAGCTGTTTTTT. Its protein is CASSLEGHANTGELFF.

This chain joins TRBV7-8 and TRBJ2-7; perhaps TRBD1 as D (5 bases). Germline values: CDR1 SGHVS, CDR2 FQNEAQ. V gave up 4 bases and J gave up 3 bases, with 13 bases separating them. The CDR3 consists of 14 residues. CDR3 sequence (DNA): TGTGCCAGCAGCTATACGACAGACTTCTACGAGCAGTACTTC. Amino acids: CASSYTTDFYEQYF.

The rearrangement uses TRBV30 and TRBJ2-1, with D uncertain. Germline V CDR1 and CDR2: GTSNPN, SVGIG (reference sequence). This CDR3 region has 15 residues. With 4 bases removed from V and 2 bases from J, the gap between germline ends came to 15 bases. The CDR3 spells CAWIPDSNTYNEQFF. The CDR3 nucleotides read TGTGCCTGGATCCCAGACTCCAACACCTACAATGAGCAGTTCTTC.

The rearrangement joins TRBV18 to TRBJ2-1, with TRBD1 matching over 9 bases. V gave up 2 bases and J gave up 2 bases; unmatched junction bases: 4. Germline V gene lookup returns CDR1 KGHSH and CDR2 LQKENI. The CDR3 runs 16 residues. CDR3 nucleotides: TGTGCCAGCTCACCATCGGGGACAGGGACCTACAATGAGCAGTTCTTC. As protein: CASSPSGTGTYNEQFF.

This clone appeared once. CDR3 amino acids: CASSKRPPGRCEQYF. CDR3 DNA sequence: TGTGCCAGCAGCAAAAGACCCCCTGGCAGGTGCGAGCAGTACTTC. The chain uses TRBV21-1 and TRBJ2-7; the table calls TRBD1, which could not be checked here. TRBV21-1 is annotated as a pseudogene. The length of the CDR3 is 15 residues.

In nucleotides, the CDR3 is TGTGCCAGCAGCCGACCGGGACTAGCGGCTCAAGAGACCCAGTACTTC. Protein product: CASSRPGLAAQETQYF. The chain joins TRBV7-6 to TRBJ2-5; 11 bases align to TRBD2. The length of the CDR3 is 16 residues. V shed 5 bases, J shed 2 bases, and the junction held 7 bases outside the gene matches. The germline CDR1 and CDR2 sequences are SGHVS and FNYEAQ.

The rearrangement links TRBV19 to TRBJ1-5; D uncertain. CDR1 and CDR2 (germline): LNHDA, SQIVND (reference sequence). The CDR3 has 15 amino acids. V dropped 2 bases and J dropped 0 bases, with 8 bases sitting between them. The DNA for the CDR3 is TGTGCCAGTAGTATAATGAGTTATAGCAATCAGCCCCAGCATTTT. Encoded protein: CASSIMSYSNQPQHF.

CDR3 residues: CASSLQIISTDTQYF. In nucleotides, the CDR3 is TGTGCCAGCAGCTTACAGATAATTAGCACAGATACGCAGTATTTT. The J gene is TRBJ2-3, the V gene TRBV5-8; D gene unclear. The V end lost 2 bases, the J end lost 0 bases, and 10 bases lay between the germline ends. Germline assignment: CDR1 SGHTS and CDR2 YDEGEE. The CDR3 has 15 residues.

Only a few counts were recorded for this clone. V is TRBV19 and J is TRBJ1-2; TRBD1 agrees at 8 bases. J gave up 1 base and V 4 bases, and 2 bases lay outside the gene matches. Germline CDR1 and CDR2: LNHDA and SQIVND (reference sequence). The CDR3 has 14 amino acids. CDR3 bases: TGTGCCAGTAGTACTGGACAGGGTAACTATGGCTACACCTTC. This codes for CASSTGQGNYGYTF.

The chain recombines TRBV6-5 with TRBJ2-5; 13 nucleotides match TRBD2. This CDR3 contains 15 residues. Germline CDR1 is MNHEY and CDR2 is SVGAGI. The junction had 7 bases not matched to a gene; V was cut back by 7 bases and J by 5 bases. The CDR3 loop reads CASTRTSGRWETQYF. Here the CDR3 DNA reads TGTGCCAGCACACGGACTAGCGGGAGATGGGAGACCCAGTACTTC.

The rearrangement joins TRBV6-1 to TRBJ2-7, with D possibly matching TRBD1 (6 bases). The CDR3 length is 14 residues. Germline V gene sequence: CDR1 MNHNS, CDR2 SASEGT. The ends were cut back, 5 bases at V and 0 bases at J, with 11 bases in the middle. CDR3 protein: CASSSTGYSYEQYF. DNA for the CDR3: TGTGCCAGCAGTAGTACAGGGTACTCCTACGAGCAGTACTTC.

This clone has a handful of counts. This chain joins TRBV30 and TRBJ1-1; 9 bases align to TRBD1. Per germline, CDR1 GTSNPN and CDR2 SVGIG (reference sequence). CDR3 length: 15 amino acids. Trimming at V came to 0 bases and at J to 11 bases, leaving 13 bases not matched to a gene. The CDR3 DNA reads as TGTGCCTGGAGTGTCAAGGACAGGGGATCTTCGTCGGCTTTCTTT. It is translated as CAWSVKDRGSSSAFF.

This clone has only a few counts. V usage is TRBV30 and J usage is TRBJ2-5, with 9 positions matching TRBD2. Germline lookup yields CDR1 GTSNPN and CDR2 SVGIG (reference sequence). After removal of 7 bases from V and 5 bases from J, the junction contained 11 bases not matched to a gene. The CDR3 runs 14 residues. As DNA, the CDR3 is TGTGCCTTGCTCCCCGGGACTAGCTTGGAGACCCAGTACTTC. It codes for CALLPGTSLETQYF.

Worth noting for this clone: The junction shows a germline mismatch at one end, possibly a read error. The gene calls are TRBV5-1 and TRBJ1-6; D is undetermined. CDR1 is SGHRS and CDR2 is YFSETQ in the germline V gene. The CDR3 totals 17 residues. The CDR3 region has the DNA TGCGCCAGCAGCTTGTTGTCAGCGAGCTCCTATAATTCACCCCTTCACTTT. Translated: CASSLLSASSYNSPLHF.

The chain joins TRBV27 to TRBJ2-3; 11 positions match TRBD1. The CDR3 has 13 amino acids. CDR1 MNHEY and CDR2 SMNVEV come from the germline V gene (reference sequence). The V gene end was trimmed by 10 bases and the J gene end by 3 bases; junction bases not matched to a gene: 3. The CDR3 nucleotides are TGTGCCACCAGGGACAGGGGGACAGATACGCAGTATTTT. Translation gives CATRDRGTDTQYF.

The V call is TRBV2, the J call TRBJ1-5; TRBD1 aligns across 7 bases. The germline gives CDR1 SNHLY, CDR2 FYNNEI. J gave up 7 bases and V 3 bases, and 6 bases lay outside the gene matches. This CDR3 comprises 14 residues. CDR3 in DNA: TGTGCCAGCAGTGAGCAAGGGGGCAGACAGCCCCAGCATTTT. Translating gives CASSEQGGRQPQHF.

Note on this clone: Different DNA sequences within this sample yield the same CDR3. The chain is built from TRBV29-1 and TRBJ2-1; TRBD1 agrees at 7 bases. The CDR3 loop spans 13 amino acids. Germline assignment: CDR1 SQVTM and CDR2 ANQGSEA. The trim removed 4 bases at V and 2 bases at J, leaving 2 bases unmatched. In nucleotides, the CDR3 is TGCAGCGTTGGACAGGGAACCTACAATGAGCAGTTCTTC. Amino acids: CSVGQGTYNEQFF.

The gene calls are TRBV10-1 and TRBJ2-7; 8 bases map to TRBD1. The CDR3 extends over 16 amino acids. Germline loops: CDR1 WNHNN, CDR2 SYGVQD (reference sequence). V shed 3 bases and J 2 bases; nucleotides not matched to a gene: 9. CDR3 nucleotide sequence: TGCGCCAGCAGTGATGAGCCGGGACAGGTGGCCTACGAGCAGTACTTC. Translation: CASSDEPGQVAYEQYF.

This clone was counted a few times. The genes are TRBV14 and TRBJ1-1, with 7 nucleotides matching TRBD1. The CDR3 covers 18 residues. Germline-derived CDR1 and CDR2 are SGHDN and FVKESK. V was pared by 1 base and J by 0 bases, with 11 bases of the junction left unmatched. The CDR3 sequence is CASSQAYDGTDMNTEAFF. The CDR3 region has the DNA TGTGCCAGCAGCCAAGCTTATGACGGGACAGATATGAACACTGAAGCTTTCTTT.

V usage is TRBV10-3 and J usage is TRBJ2-7, with 8 bases that match TRBD1. V shed 2 bases, J shed 6 bases, and the junction held 12 bases outside the gene matches. The CDR3 extends over 16 amino acids. CDR1 and CDR2 (germline): ENHRY, SYGVKD. CDR3 nucleotides: TGTGCCATCAGTGAGCCAGGTCGGCAGGGGGCCCTCGAGCAGTACTTC. Translating gives CAISEPGRQGALEQYF.

The chain couples TRBV29-1 to TRBJ2-2, with TRBD2 matching 8 bases. V trimming: 7 bases; J trimming: 0 bases; junction bases outside the gene matches: 7. The V gene's germline CDR1 is SQVTM and CDR2 ANQGSEA. The CDR3 runs to 15 residues. The CDR3 nucleotides are TGCAGCGCCGGGGGGGCGGGAACGAACACCGGGGAGCTGTTTTTT. This sequence encodes CSAGGAGTNTGELFF.

CDR3 bases: TGTGCCAGCAGCGTAGGTGGTAGAAGCGGGGGTTACAATGAGCAGTTCTTC. Residues: CASSVGGRSGGYNEQFF. The chain combines TRBV9 with TRBJ2-1; 8 nucleotides line up with TRBD2. This CDR3 is 17 amino acids long. The germline V gene has CDR1 SGDLS and CDR2 YYNGEE. The V segment lost 0 bases and the J segment 4 bases; nucleotides outside the gene matches: 9.